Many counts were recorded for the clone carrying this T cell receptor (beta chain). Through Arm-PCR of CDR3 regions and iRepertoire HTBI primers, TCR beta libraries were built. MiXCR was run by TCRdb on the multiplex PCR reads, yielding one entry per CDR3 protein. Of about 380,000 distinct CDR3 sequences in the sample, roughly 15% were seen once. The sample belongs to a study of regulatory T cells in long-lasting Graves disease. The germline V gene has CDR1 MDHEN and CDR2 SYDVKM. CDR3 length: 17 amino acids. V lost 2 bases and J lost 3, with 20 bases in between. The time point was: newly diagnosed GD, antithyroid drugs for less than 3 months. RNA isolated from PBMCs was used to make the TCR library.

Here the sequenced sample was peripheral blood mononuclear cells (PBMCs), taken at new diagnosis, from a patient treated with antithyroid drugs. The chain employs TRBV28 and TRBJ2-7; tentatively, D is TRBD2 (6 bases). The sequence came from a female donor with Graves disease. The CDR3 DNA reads TGTGCCAGCAGTTTAGGGCGGGGACGAGGAATCTTCTACGAGCAGTACTTC. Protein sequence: CASSLGRGRGIFYEQYF.